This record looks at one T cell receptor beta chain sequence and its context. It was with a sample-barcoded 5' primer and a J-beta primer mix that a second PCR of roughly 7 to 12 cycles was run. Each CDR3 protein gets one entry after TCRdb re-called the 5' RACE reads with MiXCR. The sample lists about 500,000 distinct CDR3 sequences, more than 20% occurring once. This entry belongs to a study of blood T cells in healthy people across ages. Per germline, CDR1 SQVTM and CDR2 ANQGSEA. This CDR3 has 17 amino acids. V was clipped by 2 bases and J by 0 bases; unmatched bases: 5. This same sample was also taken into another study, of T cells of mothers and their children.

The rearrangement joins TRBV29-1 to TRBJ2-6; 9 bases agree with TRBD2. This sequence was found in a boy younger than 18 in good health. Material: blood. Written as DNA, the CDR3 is TGCAGCGTTGAACAGAGCGGGAGGAGCTCTGGGGCCAACGTCCTGACTTTC. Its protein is CSVEQSGRSSGANVLTF.